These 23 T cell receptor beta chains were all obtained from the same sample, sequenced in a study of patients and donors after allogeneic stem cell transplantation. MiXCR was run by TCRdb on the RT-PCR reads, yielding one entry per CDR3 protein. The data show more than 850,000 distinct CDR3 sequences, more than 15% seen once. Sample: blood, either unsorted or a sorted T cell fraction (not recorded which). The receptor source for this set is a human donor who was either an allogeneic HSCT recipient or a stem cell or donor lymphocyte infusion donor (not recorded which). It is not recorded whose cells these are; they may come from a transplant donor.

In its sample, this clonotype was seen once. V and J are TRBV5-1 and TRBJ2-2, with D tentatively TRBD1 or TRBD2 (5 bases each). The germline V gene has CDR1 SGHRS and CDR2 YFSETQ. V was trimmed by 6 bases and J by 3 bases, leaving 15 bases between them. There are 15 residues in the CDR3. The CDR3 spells CASKQAPGYTGELFF. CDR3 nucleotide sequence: TGCGCCAGCAAACAGGCCCCGGGGTACACCGGGGAGCTGTTTTTT.

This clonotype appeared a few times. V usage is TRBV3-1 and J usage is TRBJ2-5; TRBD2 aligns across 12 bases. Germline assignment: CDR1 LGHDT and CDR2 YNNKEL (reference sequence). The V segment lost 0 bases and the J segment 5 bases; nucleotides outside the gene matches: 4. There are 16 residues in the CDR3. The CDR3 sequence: CASSQDRLAGVETQYF. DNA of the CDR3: TGTGCCAGCAGCCAAGATAGACTAGCGGGAGTGGAGACCCAGTACTTC.

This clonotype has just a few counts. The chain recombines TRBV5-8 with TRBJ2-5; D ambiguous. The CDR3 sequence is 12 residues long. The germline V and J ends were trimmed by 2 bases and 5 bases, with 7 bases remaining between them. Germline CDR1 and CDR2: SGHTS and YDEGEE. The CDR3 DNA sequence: TGTGCCAGCAGCTTTAGGTGGGAGACCCAGTACTTC. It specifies CASSFRWETQYF.

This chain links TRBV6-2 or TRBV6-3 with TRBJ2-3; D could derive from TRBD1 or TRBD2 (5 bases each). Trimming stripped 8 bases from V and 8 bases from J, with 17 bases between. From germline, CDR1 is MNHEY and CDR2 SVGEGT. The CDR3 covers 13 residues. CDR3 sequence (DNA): TGTGCCAGCCGGGACCCCCCGTTGGGTACGCAGTATTTT. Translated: CASRDPPLGTQYF.

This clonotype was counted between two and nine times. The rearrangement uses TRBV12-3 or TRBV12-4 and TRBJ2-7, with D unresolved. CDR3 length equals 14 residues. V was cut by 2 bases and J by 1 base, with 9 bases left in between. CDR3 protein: CASSLRAASYEQYF. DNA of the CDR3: TGTGCCAGCAGTTTAAGGGCAGCGTCCTACGAGCAGTACTTC.

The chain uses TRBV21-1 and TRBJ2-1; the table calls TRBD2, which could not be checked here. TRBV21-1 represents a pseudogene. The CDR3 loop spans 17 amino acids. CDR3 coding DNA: TGTGCCAGCAGCAAAAAGGCGTCTAGCGGGGGGTGTGGTGAGCAGTTCTTC. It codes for CASSKKASSGGCGEQFF.

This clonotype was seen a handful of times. The DNA of the CDR3 is TGTGCCAGCAGCCAAGGGACAGGTCTTAATTCACCCCTCCACTTT. Amino acids: CASSQGTGLNSPLHF. The rearrangement links TRBV3-1 to TRBJ1-6; 7 nucleotides line up with TRBD1. CDR1 is LGHDT and CDR2 is YNNKEL in the germline V gene (reference sequence). This CDR3 comprises 15 residues. V shed 1 base, J shed 6 bases, and the junction held 3 bases outside the gene matches.

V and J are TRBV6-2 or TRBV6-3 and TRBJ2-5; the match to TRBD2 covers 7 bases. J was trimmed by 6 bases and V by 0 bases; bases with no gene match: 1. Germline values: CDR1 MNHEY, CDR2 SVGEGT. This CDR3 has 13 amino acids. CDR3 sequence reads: CASSYSGGKTQYF. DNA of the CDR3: TGTGCCAGCAGTTACTCCGGGGGGAAGACCCAGTACTTC.

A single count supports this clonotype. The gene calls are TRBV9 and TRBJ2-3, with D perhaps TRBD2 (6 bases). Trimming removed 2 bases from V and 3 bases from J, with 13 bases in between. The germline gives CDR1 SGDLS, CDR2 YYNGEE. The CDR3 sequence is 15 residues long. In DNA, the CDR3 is TGTGCCAGCAGCGTGTTAGCGGAGTCGACAGATACGCAGTATTTT. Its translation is CASSVLAESTDTQYF.

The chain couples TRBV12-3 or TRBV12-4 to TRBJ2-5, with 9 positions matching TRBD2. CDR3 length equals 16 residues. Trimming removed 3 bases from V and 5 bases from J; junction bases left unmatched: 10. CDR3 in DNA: TGTGCCAGCAGTTTTCGGCGGGGGGGCCTCCGGGAGACCCAGTACTTC. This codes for CASSFRRGGLRETQYF.

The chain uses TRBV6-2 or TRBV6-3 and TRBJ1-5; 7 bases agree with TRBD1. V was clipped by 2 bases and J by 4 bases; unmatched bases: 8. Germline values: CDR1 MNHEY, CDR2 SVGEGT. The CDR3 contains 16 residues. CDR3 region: CASSYPAPGGNQPQHF. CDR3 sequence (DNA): TGTGCCAGCAGTTACCCCGCGCCAGGGGGTAATCAGCCCCAGCATTTT.

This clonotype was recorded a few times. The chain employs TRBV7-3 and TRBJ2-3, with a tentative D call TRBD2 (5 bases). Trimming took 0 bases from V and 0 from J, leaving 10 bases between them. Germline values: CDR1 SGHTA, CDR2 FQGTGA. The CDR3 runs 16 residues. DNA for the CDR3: TGTGCCAGCAGCTTAACCTGGACTCCGAGCACAGATACGCAGTATTTT. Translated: CASSLTWTPSTDTQYF.

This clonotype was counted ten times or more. CDR3 loop: CASRITPGQQYF. Written as DNA, the CDR3 is TGTGCCAGCAGGATCACGCCGGGACAGCAGTACTTC. The gene calls are TRBV12-3 or TRBV12-4 and TRBJ2-4; TRBD1 matches 7 bases. This CDR3 comprises 12 residues. V shed 6 bases and J 13 bases; nucleotides not matched to a gene: 9.

The CDR3 region has the DNA TGTGCCAGCAGCCTACAGGGTGTCTACGAGCGGCAGTACTTC. It codes for CASSLQGVYERQYF. The J gene is TRBJ2-7, the V gene TRBV5-6; the D gene is possibly TRBD1 (6 bases). The CDR3 is 14 amino acids. Germline CDR1 SGHDT, CDR2 YYEEEE. The V end was cut by 4 bases, the J end by 9 bases, with 20 bases between.

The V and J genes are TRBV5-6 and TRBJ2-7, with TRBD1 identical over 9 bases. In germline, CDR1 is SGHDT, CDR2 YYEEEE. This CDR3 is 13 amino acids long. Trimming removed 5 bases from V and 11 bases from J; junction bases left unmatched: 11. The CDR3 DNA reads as TGTGCCAGCAGTCGTGGACAGGGGTTTTTTGAGTACTTC. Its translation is CASSRGQGFFEYF.

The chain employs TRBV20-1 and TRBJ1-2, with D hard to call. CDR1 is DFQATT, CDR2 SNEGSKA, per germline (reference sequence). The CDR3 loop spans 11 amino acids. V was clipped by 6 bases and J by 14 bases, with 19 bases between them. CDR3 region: CSAPTELRETF. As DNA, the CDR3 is TGCAGTGCCCCCACAGAGCTTCGAGAAACCTTC.

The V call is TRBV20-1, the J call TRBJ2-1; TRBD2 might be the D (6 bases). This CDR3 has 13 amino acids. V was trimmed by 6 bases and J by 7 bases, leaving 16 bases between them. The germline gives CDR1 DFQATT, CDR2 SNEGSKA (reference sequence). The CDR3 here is CSAIGVEGNEQFF. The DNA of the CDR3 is TGCAGTGCAATAGGGGTGGAGGGTAATGAGCAGTTCTTC.

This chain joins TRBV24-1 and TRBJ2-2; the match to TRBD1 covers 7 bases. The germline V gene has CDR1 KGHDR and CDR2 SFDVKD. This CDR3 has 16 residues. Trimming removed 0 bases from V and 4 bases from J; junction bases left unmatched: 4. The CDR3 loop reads CATSDLRQGGTGELFF. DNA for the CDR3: TGTGCCACCAGTGATTTGCGACAGGGCGGCACCGGGGAGCTGTTTTTT.

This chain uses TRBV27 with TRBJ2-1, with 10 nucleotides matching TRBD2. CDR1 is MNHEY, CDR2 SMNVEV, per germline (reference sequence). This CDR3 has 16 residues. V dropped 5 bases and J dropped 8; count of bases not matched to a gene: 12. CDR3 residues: CASSPYPSGSTYEQFF. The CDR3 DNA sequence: TGTGCCAGCAGTCCCTACCCTAGCGGGAGTACCTATGAGCAGTTCTTC.

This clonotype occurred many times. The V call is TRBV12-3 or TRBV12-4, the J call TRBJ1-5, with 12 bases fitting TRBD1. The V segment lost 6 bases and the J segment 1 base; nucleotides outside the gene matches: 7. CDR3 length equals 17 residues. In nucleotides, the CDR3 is TGTGCCAGCAGCCCAGGGGACAGGGGGCGCAGCAATCAGCCCCAGCATTTT. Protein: CASSPGDRGRSNQPQHF.

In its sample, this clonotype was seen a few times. The DNA for the CDR3 is TGCAGCGCGGGACGGGGGGTCACTGAAGCTTTCTTT. This translates into CSAGRGVTEAFF. V and J are TRBV29-1 and TRBJ1-1; the D gene is possibly TRBD1 (5 bases). Germline values: CDR1 SQVTM, CDR2 ANQGSEA. CDR3 length: 12 amino acids. V lost 7 bases and J 4 bases, leaving 13 bases between the germline ends.

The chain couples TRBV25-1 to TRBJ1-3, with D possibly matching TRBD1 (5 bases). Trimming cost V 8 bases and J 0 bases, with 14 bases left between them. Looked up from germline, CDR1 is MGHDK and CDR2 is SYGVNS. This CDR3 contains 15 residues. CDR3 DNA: TGTGCCAGCGGACGACAGACCGGCTCTGGAAACACCATATATTTT. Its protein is CASGRQTGSGNTIYF.

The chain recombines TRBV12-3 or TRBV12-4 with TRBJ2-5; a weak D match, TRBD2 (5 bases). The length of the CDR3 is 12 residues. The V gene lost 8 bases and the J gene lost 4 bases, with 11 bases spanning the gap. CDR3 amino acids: CASGLLPETQYF. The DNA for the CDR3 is TGTGCCAGCGGACTGTTGCCAGAGACCCAGTACTTC.